These 10 T cell receptor beta chains were sequenced from one sample in a study of sequential checkpoint blockade in melanoma. The table came from immunoSEQ multiplex PCR; TCRdb's copy has only in-frame clones and leaves some out. The table shows about 1,400 clones, with approximately 23% occurring only once. Treatment indicated: randomized to nivolumab then ipilimumab (arm A) or the reverse (arm B). The source was tumor tissue (inferred from file names), collected from a patient given nivolumab and ipilimumab in sequence. Every receptor here comes from a human donor with melanoma.

The rearrangement joins TRBV6-8 to TRBJ2-7; 11 bases are shared with TRBD1. After removal of 4 bases from V and 3 bases from J, the junction contained 2 bases not matched to a gene. Per the germline V gene, CDR1 is MNHGY and CDR2 is SAAAGT. The CDR3 spans 14 residues. The CDR3 loop reads CASSWGQGDYEQYF. The CDR3 nucleotides read TGTGCCAGCAGTTGGGGACAGGGGGACTACGAGCAGTACTTC.

By share of the sample, this clone is medium-sized (0.01 to 0.1%). The chain recombines TRBV11-3 with TRBJ1-2; D remains unclear. CDR1 SGHNT and CDR2 YENEEA come from the germline V gene. V was clipped by 5 bases and J by 5 bases, with 21 bases between them. The CDR3 extends over 16 amino acids. Written as DNA, the CDR3 is TGTGCCAGCAGCCAGCCGGGAAGCAGGACTCTTTATGGCTACACCTTC. It specifies CASSQPGSRTLYGYTF.

The V and J genes are TRBV19 and TRBJ1-2; TRBD1 is a possible D gene (5 bases). The CDR3 is 15 amino acids. In germline, CDR1 is LNHDA, CDR2 SQIVND (reference sequence). V lost 3 bases to trimming and J lost 5 bases, with 16 bases between them. CDR3 loop: CASSIDRRGVYGYTF. As DNA, the CDR3 is TGTGCCAGTAGTATCGACCGAAGGGGAGTTTATGGCTACACCTTC.

As to this clone: Within the sample, other DNA sequences also encode this same CDR3. The chain uses TRBV28 and TRBJ2-3, with TRBD2 as a possible D gene (6 bases). Trimming removed 3 bases at V and 1 base at J, with 8 bases between. The CDR3 consists of 14 residues. The germline V gene encodes CDR1 MDHEN and CDR2 SYDVKM. Written as DNA, the CDR3 is TGTGCCAGCAGTTTCGTAGCGGGCACAGATACGCAGTATTTT. This sequence encodes CASSFVAGTDTQYF.

V usage is TRBV5-1 and J usage is TRBJ1-2, with D perhaps matching TRBD1 (6 bases). Germline loops: CDR1 SGHRS, CDR2 YFSETQ. This CDR3 contains 14 residues. The germline V and J ends were trimmed by 4 bases and 5 bases, with 15 bases remaining between them. Here the CDR3 reads CASSPRQDSYGYTF. DNA of the CDR3: TGCGCCAGCAGCCCCAGACAGGATTCTTATGGCTACACCTTC.

This chain joins TRBV30 and TRBJ2-7; 12 nucleotides match TRBD1. Trimming took 1 base from V and 5 from J; bases not matched to a gene: 3. The V gene's germline CDR1 is GTSNPN and CDR2 SVGIG (reference sequence). This CDR3 spans 14 amino acids. This CDR3 reads CAWSGGQGANEQYF. CDR3 coding DNA: TGTGCCTGGAGTGGGGGACAGGGGGCTAACGAGCAGTACTTC. Full variable domain (remainder filled in from reference TRBV30 and TRBJ2-7): SQTIHQWPATLVQPVGSPLSLECTVEGTSNPNLYWYRQAAGRGLQLLFYSVGIGQISSEVPQNLSASRPQDRQFILSSKKLLLSDSGFYLCAWSGGQGANEQYFGPGTRLTVT.

The chain carries TRBV29-1 and TRBJ2-1; TRBD1 or TRBD2 may be the D gene (5 bases each). Per germline, CDR1 SQVTM and CDR2 ANQGSEA. There are 13 residues in the CDR3. The V end lost 6 bases, the J end lost 4 bases, and 13 bases lay between the germline ends. CDR3 bases: TGCAGCGTCCCAGGTGGGGGTTACAATGAGCAGTTCTTC. It translates to CSVPGGGYNEQFF.

The chain links TRBV28 to TRBJ2-7; possible D gene TRBD2, 5 bases. Germline CDR1 and CDR2: MDHEN and SYDVKM. The CDR3 covers 14 residues. Trimming pared 6 bases from V and 0 bases from J, leaving 12 bases between. The CDR3 DNA reads as TGTGCCAGCAGCTTACTAGGCGGCTCCTACGAGCAGTACTTC. Translated, it gives CASSLLGGSYEQYF.

By its share, this clone is medium-sized. In DNA, the CDR3 is TGTGCCAGCAGCCGCGGGACTAGCGGGCACAATGAGCAGTTCTTC. It specifies CASSRGTSGHNEQFF. The chain has TRBV11-3 and TRBJ2-1; 12 bases are a match to TRBD2. This CDR3 is 15 amino acids long. CDR1 is SGHNT, CDR2 YENEEA, per germline. The junction had 4 bases not matched to a gene; V was cut back by 5 bases and J by 5 bases.

V and J are TRBV18 and TRBJ2-2, with 8 bases identical to TRBD2. Germline V gene lookup returns CDR1 KGHSH and CDR2 LQKENI. The CDR3 totals 14 residues. With V trimmed by 5 bases and J by 6 bases, 5 bases remained unmatched. The CDR3 reads CASSERESAGELFF. CDR3 in DNA: TGTGCCAGCTCAGAGCGGGAGAGCGCCGGGGAGCTGTTTTTT.